This T cell receptor beta chain appears in the sequencing data of a study of blood T cell repertoires in COVID-19 (dated by TCRdb to the early 2020s). Looking at the study overall: Collaborator samples came from the United States, Italy and Spain and covered acute and convalescent phases of COVID-19. The repertoires were released in a freely available public database meant as a resource for research on the immune response to SARS-CoV-2. The prospective study material was composed of cDNA or gDNA derived from T cells, B-cell-depleted T cells, or PBMCs. HLA class I and class II types, where available, came from metadata supplied by the sample provider rather than from assay-based typing. Samples came from the ongoing ImmuneRACE study (first 160 participants) plus 1,254 subjects from 6 global collaborators. Nearly every sample came with metadata listing a de-identified subject ID, COVID-19 status, age in years and sex. Subjects who had been exposed to COVID-19, were actively infected with it, or had recovered from it provided the deeply sampled blood TCRbeta repertoires that made up the dataset.

For this clone: Its binding antigen is unknown. No base quality information exists; no much larger clone differs at one position.

The collaborating institutions used their own protocols to collect whole blood in K2EDTA tubes. For TCRbeta analysis, collaborators shipped samples in one of three forms: frozen whole blood, isolated PBMCs, or DNA extracted from either of those sample types. The full study reports these points: How much clinical and demographic metadata was included differed by source and by participant, and the metadata was provided uncurated.

Trimming removed 5 bases from V and 6 bases from J, leaving 13 bases between the germline ends. The CDR3 spans 13 residues, from the cysteine through the phenylalanine. The DNA shown is the 39-base CDR3, in frame from base 1. Sequences SGHTA (CDR1) and FQGTGA (CDR2) are obtained from the germline V gene. The immunoSEQ Assay, a bias-controlled multiplex PCR, was used to amplify TCRbeta CDR3 regions from genomic DNA. On the authors' methods: The number of nucleated cells in each sample was estimated by amplification of reference gene primers within the assay. Sequence reads were collapsed and filtered to measure the absolute abundance of every unique TCRbeta CDR3 rearrangement. For each sample, productive Simpson clonality was calculated by taking the square root of Simpson's diversity index across productive rearrangements. Held by TCRdb, this immuneACCESS table contains in-frame sequences only and omits some clones. Under half of the omission traces to an unresolved V gene where checked; the cause of the rest is unknown. Clone size and the V and J calls come from that table; the DNA yielded D and trimming. The sample table contains some 100,000 clones; only one count was recorded for 92% of them. The ten largest clones represent roughly 5.6% of the sample.

Specimen: peripheral blood. Recombination joined TRBV7-3 with TRBJ1-2, and perhaps TRBD1 as D gene, on 5 matching bases. The clonotype was recovered from a man aged 50 to 60 with active COVID-19. The CDR3 in this case is CASSAAGFDGYTF. The DNA is as follows: TGTGCCAGCAGCGCGGCAGGGTTCGATGGCTACACCTTC.